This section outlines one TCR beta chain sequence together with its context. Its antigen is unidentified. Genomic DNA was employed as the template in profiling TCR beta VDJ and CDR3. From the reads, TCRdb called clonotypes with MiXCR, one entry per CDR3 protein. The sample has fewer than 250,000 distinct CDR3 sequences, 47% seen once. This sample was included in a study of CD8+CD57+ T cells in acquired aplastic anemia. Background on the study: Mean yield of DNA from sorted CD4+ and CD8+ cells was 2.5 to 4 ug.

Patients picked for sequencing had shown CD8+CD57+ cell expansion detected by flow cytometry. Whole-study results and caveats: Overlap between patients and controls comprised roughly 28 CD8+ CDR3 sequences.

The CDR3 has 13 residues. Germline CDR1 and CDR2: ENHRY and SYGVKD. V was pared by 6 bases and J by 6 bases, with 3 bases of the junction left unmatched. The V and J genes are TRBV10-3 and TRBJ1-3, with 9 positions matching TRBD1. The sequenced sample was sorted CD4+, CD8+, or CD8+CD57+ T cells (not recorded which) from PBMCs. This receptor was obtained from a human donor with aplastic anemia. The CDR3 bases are TGTGCCATCAGCCGGGACAGGGTAAACACCATATATTTT. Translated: CAISRDRVNTIYF.